What follows are 20 T cell receptor beta chains derived from one specimen sequenced in a study of blood T cell repertoires in COVID-19. Generated by immunoSEQ multiplex PCR, the TCRdb table keeps only in-frame clones and is missing some. The table includes about 260,000 clones, about 87% detected once. Sequencing used PBMCs or T cells enriched from blood (not recorded which). These receptors were obtained from a man aged 45-65 years who had been exposed to COVID-19.

The chain uses TRBV30 and TRBJ1-3; the D gene is possibly TRBD1 (6 bases). Germline CDR1 reads GTSNPN; CDR2 reads SVGIG (reference sequence). Trimming left V 8 bases short and J 0 bases short, with 14 bases between. The CDR3 runs to 14 residues. The CDR3 nucleotides read TGTGCCCACCGCCGGGGGGCCTCTGGAAACACCATATATTTT. This sequence encodes CAHRRGASGNTIYF.

The rearrangement joins TRBV6-6 to TRBJ1-1; maybe TRBD1 (5 bases). Trimming took 5 bases from V and 10 from J, leaving 23 bases between them. Germline assignment: CDR1 MNHNY and CDR2 SVGAGI (reference sequence). The CDR3 loop spans 15 amino acids. Written as DNA, the CDR3 is TGTGCCAGCAGTCTTCCCCGGACTGCAACGGGGGGAGCTTTCTTT. Amino acid sequence: CASSLPRTATGGAFF.

This chain joins TRBV28 and TRBJ1-5; TRBD1 matches 9 bases. The CDR3 contains 15 residues. Germline V gives CDR1 MDHEN, CDR2 SYDVKM. V was clipped by 6 bases and J by 5 bases; unmatched bases: 8. The DNA of the CDR3 is TGTGCCAGCAGGACACAGGGGGCCGGCGATCAGCCCCAGCATTTT. It encodes CASRTQGAGDQPQHF.

The chain carries TRBV6-5 and TRBJ2-2, with a possible D match to TRBD1 (6 bases). Germline CDR1 and CDR2: MNHEY and SVGAGI. Between the trimmed V and J ends, which lost 11 bases and 6 bases, there was a span of 16 bases. This CDR3 has 13 residues. This chain's CDR3 is CAEQGNRAGELFF. In DNA, the CDR3 is TGTGCCGAACAGGGCAATCGGGCCGGGGAGCTGTTTTTT.

This chain uses TRBV11-3 with TRBJ1-2; a weak D match, TRBD1 (5 bases). Germline V gene sequence: CDR1 SGHNT, CDR2 YENEEA. Trimming removed 1 base at V and 8 bases at J, with 23 bases between. The CDR3 runs 17 residues. Here the CDR3 reads CASSLGSGISSPFGYTF. The CDR3 bases are TGTGCCAGCAGCTTAGGTTCAGGGATCAGCAGCCCCTTCGGCTACACCTTC.

The chain is built from TRBV19 and TRBJ2-2; 11 nucleotides line up with TRBD1. The germline CDR1 and CDR2 sequences are LNHDA and SQIVND (reference sequence). With 1 base clipped from V and 4 bases from J, the junction kept 5 bases outside the gene matches. CDR3 length: 17 amino acids. This CDR3 is CASSIVWGQGGTGELFF. CDR3 sequence (DNA): TGTGCCAGTAGTATAGTATGGGGACAGGGGGGCACCGGGGAGCTGTTTTTT.

The chain recombines TRBV7-3 with TRBJ2-5, with TRBD2 identical over 7 bases. The CDR3 has 14 amino acids. V shed 5 bases and J 5 bases; nucleotides not matched to a gene: 8. The V gene's germline CDR1 is SGHTA and CDR2 FQGTGA. The CDR3 nucleotides read TGTGCCAGCAGCCCCATGACTAGCTCCGAGACCCAGTACTTC. Its translation: CASSPMTSSETQYF.

V gene TRBV18 combines with J gene TRBJ2-1; 7 nucleotides align to TRBD1. Germline V CDR1 and CDR2: KGHSH, LQKENI. The junction had 8 bases not matched to a gene; V was cut back by 5 bases and J by 4 bases. The CDR3 runs 15 residues. The CDR3 protein is CASSAGTDVYNEQFF. CDR3 DNA: TGTGCCAGCTCAGCCGGGACAGATGTATACAATGAGCAGTTCTTC.

The genes are TRBV6-5 and TRBJ1-2; D unclear. CDR3 length: 15 residues. With 0 bases removed from V and 4 bases from J, the gap between germline ends came to 12 bases. Germline CDR1 MNHEY, CDR2 SVGAGI. The CDR3 reads CASSYSGGNAYGYTF. The CDR3 DNA reads as TGTGCCAGCAGTTACTCGGGAGGAAATGCCTATGGCTACACCTTC.

This chain links TRBV7-9 with TRBJ2-3; 11 nucleotides match TRBD2. The trim removed 9 bases at V and 3 bases at J, leaving 8 bases unmatched. CDR3 length: 15 residues. Germline V CDR1 and CDR2: SEHNR, FQNEAQ (reference sequence). The CDR3 DNA reads TGTGCCAGTGGATTAGCGGGGGGGCTAACAGATACGCAGTATTTT. Its protein is CASGLAGGLTDTQYF.

The count of this clone is one. The rearrangement links TRBV28 to TRBJ1-5; D might be TRBD1 (6 bases). V was cut by 1 base and J by 16 bases, with 14 bases left in between. The CDR3 is made up of 12 amino acids. Germline CDR1 is MDHEN and CDR2 is SYDVKM. The CDR3 DNA reads as TGTGCCAGCAGTTTATCTCGGGACATAAGTCATTTT. Protein sequence: CASSLSRDISHF.

This chain joins TRBV9 and TRBJ1-4; tentatively, D is TRBD1 (5 bases). Trimming pared 3 bases from V and 0 bases from J, leaving 9 bases between. The CDR3 runs 15 residues. Germline CDR1 reads SGDLS; CDR2 reads YYNGEE. CDR3: CASSAGGSTNEKLFF. CDR3 coding DNA: TGTGCCAGCAGCGCCGGGGGATCAACTAATGAAAAACTGTTTTTT.

In its sample, this clone was seen once. V gene TRBV6-1 combines with J gene TRBJ1-3, with no clear D. This CDR3 has 16 residues. Germline loops: CDR1 MNHNS, CDR2 SASEGT. Trimming cost V 2 bases and J 3 bases, with 14 bases left between them. The CDR3 reads CASSETWANFGNTIYF. CDR3 sequence (DNA): TGTGCCAGCAGTGAAACGTGGGCCAACTTTGGAAACACCATATATTTT.

The chain has TRBV19 and TRBJ1-6; 9 nucleotides align to TRBD1. This CDR3 is 17 amino acids long. The V gene's germline CDR1 is LNHDA and CDR2 SQIVND (reference sequence). After removal of 4 bases from V and 7 bases from J, the junction contained 11 bases not matched to a gene. CDR3 sequence reads: CASSTLGGGQGNSPLHF. In DNA form, the CDR3 reads TGTGCCAGTAGTACCTTAGGAGGGGGACAGGGCAATTCACCCCTCCACTTT.

The chain is built from TRBV7-2 and TRBJ1-2; D may be TRBD1 (5 bases). The germline V gene has CDR1 SGHTA and CDR2 FQGNSA. The length of the CDR3 is 15 residues. Trimming took 6 bases from V and 1 from J, leaving 15 bases between them. The DNA for the CDR3 is TGTGCCAGCAGGGCAGGGTTTTCGGGTAACTATGGCTACACCTTC. This translates into CASRAGFSGNYGYTF. The whole variable domain, remainder taken from reference TRBV7-2 and TRBJ1-2, is GAGVSQSPSNKVTEKGKDVELRCDPISGHTALYWYRQSLGQGLEFLIYFQGNSAPDKSGLPSDRFSAERTGGSVSTLTIQRTQQEDSAVYLCASRAGFSGNYGYTFGSGTRLTVV.

The table lists this clone with a count of one. CDR3 sequence reads: CASSVEGTYEKLFF. The CDR3 DNA follows: TGTGCCAGCAGTGTGGAGGGTACCTATGAAAAACTGTTTTTT. This chain uses TRBV2 with TRBJ1-4; D unclear. Germline CDR1 and CDR2: SNHLY and FYNNEI. This CDR3 has 14 amino acids. The V gene lost 4 bases and the J gene lost 6 bases, with 12 bases spanning the gap.

This clone was seen a single time. J is TRBJ1-1 and V is TRBV6-5; 10 nucleotides line up with TRBD1. The germline V gene has CDR1 MNHEY and CDR2 SVGAGI. CDR3 length: 13 amino acids. J gave up 6 bases and V 5 bases, and 3 bases lay outside the gene matches. The CDR3 DNA follows: TGTGCCAGCAGTCGACAGGGGGCGGCTGAAGCTTTCTTT. Amino acids: CASSRQGAAEAFF.

V usage is TRBV7-2 and J usage is TRBJ2-5, with 7 bases that match TRBD2. V dropped 5 bases and J dropped 7; count of bases not matched to a gene: 13. In germline, CDR1 is SGHTA, CDR2 FQGNSA. CDR3 length: 15 amino acids. The CDR3 sequence: CASSLGGGSAGTQYF. Here the CDR3 DNA reads TGTGCCAGCAGCCTTGGGGGGGGGTCCGCGGGGACCCAGTACTTC. Using reference TRBV7-2 and TRBJ2-5 for the parts outside the CDR3, the full variable domain is GAGVSQSPSNKVTEKGKDVELRCDPISGHTALYWYRQSLGQGLEFLIYFQGNSAPDKSGLPSDRFSAERTGGSVSTLTIQRTQQEDSAVYLCASSLGGGSAGTQYFGPGTRLLVL.

This clone has a single count. The chain carries TRBV11-3 and TRBJ1-1, with a weak D call TRBD1 (5 bases). The CDR3 runs to 16 residues. Germline V CDR1 and CDR2: SGHNT, YENEEA. Trimming stripped 0 bases from V and 0 bases from J, with 11 bases between. The CDR3 DNA follows: TGTGCCAGCAGCTTAGATCCCGGGACTTTGAACACTGAAGCTTTCTTT. Protein product: CASSLDPGTLNTEAFF.

This chain uses TRBV6-2 or TRBV6-3 with TRBJ1-2; 9 bases are shared with TRBD1. Germline-derived CDR1 and CDR2 are MNHEY and SVGEGT. Trimming at V came to 1 base and at J to 8 bases, leaving 5 bases not matched to a gene. The CDR3 sequence is 14 residues long. The CDR3 DNA is TGTGCCAGCAGTTACTATGGACAGGGGCGAGGCTACACCTTC. Protein product: CASSYYGQGRGYTF.